Listed below are T cell receptor beta chains from one sample, sequenced in a study of memory CD4+ T cells and cytomegalovirus serostatus. The repertoire was sequenced with immunoSEQ multiplex PCR; TCRdb's copy has only in-frame clones and lacks some. Among under 75,000 clones listed, around 80% were seen once. The source material was memory CD4+ T cells from blood. The receptors shown here come from an adult in good health and CMV-seronegative. Some clones in this sample may be carry-over from other donors' samples. CDR3s include the opening cysteine and the closing phenylalanine or tryptophan. The order of the fields is J gene, V gene, CDR3 protein.

j_call: TRBJ1-2; v_call: TRBV4-1; cdr3_aa: CASSLTPGINYGYTF
j_call: TRBJ2-1; v_call: TRBV11-2; cdr3_aa: CASSFLGQGFNEQFF
j_call: TRBJ1-1; v_call: TRBV11-2; cdr3_aa: CASSPNLRGQAFF
j_call: TRBJ2-2; v_call: TRBV6-4; cdr3_aa: CASSSTGDGELFF
j_call: TRBJ2-7; v_call: TRBV5-3; cdr3_aa: CARSPYGQFYEQYF
j_call: TRBJ2-7; v_call: TRBV11-2; cdr3_aa: CASSLGTPYQGQYF
j_call: TRBJ2-5; v_call: TRBV5-5; cdr3_aa: CASSLTDEETQYF
j_call: TRBJ2-7; v_call: TRBV4-3; cdr3_aa: CASSQVKGF
j_call: TRBJ2-5; v_call: TRBV5-1; cdr3_aa: CASSSLAAEETQYF
j_call: TRBJ2-1; v_call: TRBV5-1; cdr3_aa: CASSLYGTSGYNEQFF
j_call: TRBJ2-1; v_call: TRBV6-4; cdr3_aa: CASSELANNEQFF
j_call: TRBJ2-7; v_call: TRBV7-2; cdr3_aa: CASSLGRGLAGEQYF
j_call: TRBJ2-7; v_call: TRBV28; cdr3_aa: CASSGLGGGYEQYF
j_call: TRBJ1-2; v_call: TRBV30; cdr3_aa: CAWSRGRVYSFYGYTF
j_call: TRBJ1-1; v_call: TRBV27; cdr3_aa: CASSLSGGLKTEAFF
j_call: TRBJ2-3; v_call: TRBV5-1; cdr3_aa: CASSAGTGSTDTQYF
j_call: TRBJ2-7; v_call: TRBV4-2; cdr3_aa: CASSQGIDSEQYF
j_call: TRBJ2-5; v_call: TRBV5-6; cdr3_aa: CASSFFEQGFQETQYF
j_call: TRBJ2-6; v_call: TRBV4-3; cdr3_aa: CASSQNPRGTSGANVLTF
j_call: TRBJ1-4; v_call: TRBV7-2; cdr3_aa: CASSRQGTDNEKLFF
j_call: TRBJ2-7; v_call: TRBV6-1; cdr3_aa: CASSEQGQAEYEQYF
j_call: TRBJ1-2; v_call: TRBV13; cdr3_aa: CASSYGTAYGYTF
j_call: TRBJ2-5; v_call: TRBV7-2; cdr3_aa: CASSVSGTRETQYF
j_call: TRBJ2-3; v_call: TRBV11-2; cdr3_aa: CASSIPLAGVTDTQYF
j_call: TRBJ2-1; v_call: TRBV6-6; cdr3_aa: CAGASTGGNEQFF
j_call: TRBJ2-6; v_call: TRBV5-1; cdr3_aa: CASSGVRAGANVLTF
j_call: TRBJ1-2; v_call: TRBV4-1; cdr3_aa: CASSQMGTGRRYGYTF
j_call: TRBJ2-1; v_call: TRBV30; cdr3_aa: CASSGASSYNEQFF
j_call: TRBJ1-2; v_call: TRBV10-3; cdr3_aa: CAIRWAMDQGYTF
j_call: TRBJ1-1; v_call: TRBV19; cdr3_aa: CASSMRGGAFF
j_call: TRBJ2-1; v_call: TRBV18; cdr3_aa: CASSPKVGVDEQFF
j_call: TRBJ2-1; v_call: TRBV30; cdr3_aa: CAWSVGLAGKQNEQFF
j_call: TRBJ1-6; v_call: TRBV5-4; cdr3_aa: CASSLGRGGAGNSPLHF